This TCR beta chain originates from a study of beta chain features in type 1 diabetes. The whole isolated RNA underwent reverse transcription, so sequencing captured expressed TCRB transcripts. Sequencing used immunoSEQ multiplex PCR; TCRdb keeps in-frame clones, though not all of them. The sample lists more than 300,000 clones; over 8.5% were seen once. The study, taken as a whole, reports: Compared with healthy donors, patients appeared to share more similar naive, central memory and regulatory TCRB repertoires. For patients and controls alike, PCR might favor shorter templates to the same degree. Within each of all four CD4+ subsets, Type 1 diabetes patients had TCRB CDR3s that were moderately but significantly shorter.

The V end lost 6 bases, the J end lost 6 bases, and 21 bases lay between the germline ends. The CDR3 totals 15 residues. Germline-derived CDR1 and CDR2 are MNHEY and SVGAGI. In this sample, this clone turned up a few times. As yet, its antigen is unknown. Naive, central memory, regulatory and stem cell-like memory cells within the CD4+ compartment were sorted using CD45RO/CCR7/CD25/CD127/CD95/CD27. Source material: central memory CD4+ T cells from blood. This clonotype was obtained from a man younger than 45 with type 1 diabetes. The chain carries TRBV6-5 and TRBJ2-7, with D possibly TRBD1 on 6 matching bases. CDR3 residues: CASSASGTTGREQYF. The CDR3 nucleotides read TGTGCCAGCAGCGCTTCCGGGACAACAGGTCGCGAGCAGTACTTC.